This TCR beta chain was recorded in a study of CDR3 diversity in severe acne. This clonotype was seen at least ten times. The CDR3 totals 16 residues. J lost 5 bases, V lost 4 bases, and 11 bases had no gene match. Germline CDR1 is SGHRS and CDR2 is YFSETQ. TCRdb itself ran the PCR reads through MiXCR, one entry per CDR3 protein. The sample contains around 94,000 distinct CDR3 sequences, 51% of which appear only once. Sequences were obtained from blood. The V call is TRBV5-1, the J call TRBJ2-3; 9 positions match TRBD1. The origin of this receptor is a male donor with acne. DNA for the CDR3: TGCGCCAGCAGCCCACGGGACAGGGCCACCGGAGATACGCAGTATTTT. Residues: CASSPRDRATGDTQYF.